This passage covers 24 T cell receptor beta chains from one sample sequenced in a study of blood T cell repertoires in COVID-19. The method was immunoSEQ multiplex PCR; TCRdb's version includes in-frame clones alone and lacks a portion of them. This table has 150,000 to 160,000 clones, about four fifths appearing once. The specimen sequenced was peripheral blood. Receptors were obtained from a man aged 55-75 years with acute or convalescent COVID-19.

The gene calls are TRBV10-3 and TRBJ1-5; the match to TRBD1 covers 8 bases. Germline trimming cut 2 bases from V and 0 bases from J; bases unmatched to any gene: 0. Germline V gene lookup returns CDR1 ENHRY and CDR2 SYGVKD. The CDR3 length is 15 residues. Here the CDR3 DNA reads TGTGCCATCAGTGAGGGACAGGGTAGCAATCAGCCCCAGCATTTT. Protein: CAISEGQGSNQPQHF.

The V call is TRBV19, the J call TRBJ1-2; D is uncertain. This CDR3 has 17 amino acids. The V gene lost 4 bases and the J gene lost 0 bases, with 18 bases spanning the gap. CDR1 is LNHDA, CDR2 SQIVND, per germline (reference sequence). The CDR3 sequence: CASSNPYGREANYGYTF. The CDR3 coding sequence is TGTGCCAGTAGTAACCCGTATGGCCGGGAAGCTAACTATGGCTACACCTTC.

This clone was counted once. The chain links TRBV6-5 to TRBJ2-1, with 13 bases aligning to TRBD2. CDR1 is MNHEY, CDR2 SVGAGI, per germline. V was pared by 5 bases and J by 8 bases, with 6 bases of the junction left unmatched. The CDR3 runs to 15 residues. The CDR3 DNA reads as TGTGCCAGCAGTCCCCCGGGACTAGCGGGGCATGAGCAGTTCTTC. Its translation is CASSPPGLAGHEQFF.

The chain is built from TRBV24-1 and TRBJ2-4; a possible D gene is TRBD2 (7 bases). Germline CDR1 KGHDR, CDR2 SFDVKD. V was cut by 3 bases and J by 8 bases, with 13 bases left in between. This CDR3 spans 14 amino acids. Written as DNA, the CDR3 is TGTGCCACCAGTGATCCCGGAGGGGGGGACATTCAGTACTTC. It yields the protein CATSDPGGGDIQYF.

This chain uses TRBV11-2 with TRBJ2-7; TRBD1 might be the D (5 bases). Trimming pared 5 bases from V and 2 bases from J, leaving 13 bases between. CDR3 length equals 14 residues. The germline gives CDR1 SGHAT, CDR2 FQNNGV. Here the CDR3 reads CASSVRQSPYEQYF. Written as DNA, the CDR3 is TGTGCCAGCAGCGTGAGACAGTCCCCCTACGAGCAGTACTTC.

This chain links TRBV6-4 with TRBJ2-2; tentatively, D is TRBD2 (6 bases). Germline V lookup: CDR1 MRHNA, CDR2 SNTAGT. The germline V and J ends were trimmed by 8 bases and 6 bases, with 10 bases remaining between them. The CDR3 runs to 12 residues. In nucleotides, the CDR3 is TGTGCCAGCCTAGGAGGGGCCGGGGAGCTGTTTTTT. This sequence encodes CASLGGAGELFF.

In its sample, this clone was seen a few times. CDR3 residues: CASSLGVPGNTIYF. Here the CDR3 DNA reads TGTGCCAGCAGCTTAGGCGTACCTGGAAACACCATATATTTT. This chain uses TRBV7-9 with TRBJ1-3, with D unclear. The germline V gene encodes CDR1 SEHNR and CDR2 FQNEAQ (reference sequence). The V end lost 1 base, the J end lost 2 bases, and 6 bases lay between the germline ends. The CDR3 is 14 residues long.

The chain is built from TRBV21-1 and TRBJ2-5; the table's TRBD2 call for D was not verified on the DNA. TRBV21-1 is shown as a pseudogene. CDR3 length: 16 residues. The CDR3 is CASSNRSGGIQETQYF. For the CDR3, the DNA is TGTGCCAGCAGCAATAGGTCGGGGGGGATCCAAGAGACCCAGTACTTC.

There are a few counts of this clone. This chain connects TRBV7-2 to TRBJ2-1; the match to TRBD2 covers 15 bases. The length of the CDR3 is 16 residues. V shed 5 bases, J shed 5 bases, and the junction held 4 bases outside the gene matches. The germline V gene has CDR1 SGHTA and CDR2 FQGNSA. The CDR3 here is CASSLGLAGGNNEQFF. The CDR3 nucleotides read TGTGCCAGCAGCCTGGGACTAGCGGGGGGTAACAATGAGCAGTTCTTC.

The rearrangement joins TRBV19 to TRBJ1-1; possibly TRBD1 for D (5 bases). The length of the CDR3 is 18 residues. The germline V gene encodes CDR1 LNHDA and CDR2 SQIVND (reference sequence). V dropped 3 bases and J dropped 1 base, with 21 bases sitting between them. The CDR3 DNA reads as TGTGCCAGTAGTATCCCGCCGGAGGGGTGGAAGAGGAACACTGAAGCTTTCTTT. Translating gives CASSIPPEGWKRNTEAFF.

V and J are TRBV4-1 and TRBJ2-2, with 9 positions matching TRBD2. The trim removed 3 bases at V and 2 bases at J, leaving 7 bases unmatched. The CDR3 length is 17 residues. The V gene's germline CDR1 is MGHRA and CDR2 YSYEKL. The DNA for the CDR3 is TGCGCCAGCAGCCAGCATCCTAGCGGGGCTAACACCGGGGAGCTGTTTTTT. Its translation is CASSQHPSGANTGELFF.

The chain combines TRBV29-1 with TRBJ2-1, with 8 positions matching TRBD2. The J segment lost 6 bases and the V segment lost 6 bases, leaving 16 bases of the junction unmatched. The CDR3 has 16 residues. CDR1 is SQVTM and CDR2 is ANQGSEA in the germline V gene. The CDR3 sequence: CSVRTETGGLVNEQFF. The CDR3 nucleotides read TGCAGCGTAAGAACGGAGACGGGGGGGCTGGTCAATGAGCAGTTCTTC.

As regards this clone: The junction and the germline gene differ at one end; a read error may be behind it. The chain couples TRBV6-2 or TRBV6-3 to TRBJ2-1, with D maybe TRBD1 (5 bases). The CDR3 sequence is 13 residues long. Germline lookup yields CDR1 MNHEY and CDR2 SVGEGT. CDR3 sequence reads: CASSWGRVNGQFF. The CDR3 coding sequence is TGTGCCAGCAGTTGGGGCAGGGTCAATGGGCAGTTCTTC.

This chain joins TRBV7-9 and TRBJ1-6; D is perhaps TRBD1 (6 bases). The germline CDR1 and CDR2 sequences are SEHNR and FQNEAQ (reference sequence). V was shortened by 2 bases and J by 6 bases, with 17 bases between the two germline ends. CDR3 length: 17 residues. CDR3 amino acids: CASSLLGAGAPNSPLHF. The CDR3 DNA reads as TGTGCCAGCAGCTTATTAGGGGCGGGGGCGCCTAATTCACCCCTCCACTTT.

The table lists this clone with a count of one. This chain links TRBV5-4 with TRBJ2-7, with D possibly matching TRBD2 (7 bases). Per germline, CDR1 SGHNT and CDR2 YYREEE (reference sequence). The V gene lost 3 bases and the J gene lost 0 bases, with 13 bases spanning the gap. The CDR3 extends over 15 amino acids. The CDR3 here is CASSSKGGASYEQYF. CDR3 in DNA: TGTGCCAGCAGCTCCAAGGGGGGGGCCTCCTACGAGCAGTACTTC.

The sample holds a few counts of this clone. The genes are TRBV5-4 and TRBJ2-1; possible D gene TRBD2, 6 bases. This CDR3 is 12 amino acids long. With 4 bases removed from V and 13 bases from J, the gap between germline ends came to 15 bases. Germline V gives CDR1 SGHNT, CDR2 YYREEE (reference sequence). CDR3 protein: CASSTQRGKQFF. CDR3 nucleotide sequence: TGTGCCAGCAGCACGCAACGGGGGAAACAGTTCTTC.

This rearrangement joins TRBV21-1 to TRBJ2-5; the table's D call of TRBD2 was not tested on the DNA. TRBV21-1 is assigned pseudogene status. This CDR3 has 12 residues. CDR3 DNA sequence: TGTGCCAGCAGGACTAGCCAAGAGACCCAGTACTTC. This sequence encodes CASRTSQETQYF.

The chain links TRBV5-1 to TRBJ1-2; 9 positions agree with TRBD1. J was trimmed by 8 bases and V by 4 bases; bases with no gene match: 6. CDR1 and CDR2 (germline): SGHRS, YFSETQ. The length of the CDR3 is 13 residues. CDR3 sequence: CASSPLTGGGYTF. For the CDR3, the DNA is TGCGCCAGCAGCCCCTTGACAGGGGGAGGCTACACCTTC.

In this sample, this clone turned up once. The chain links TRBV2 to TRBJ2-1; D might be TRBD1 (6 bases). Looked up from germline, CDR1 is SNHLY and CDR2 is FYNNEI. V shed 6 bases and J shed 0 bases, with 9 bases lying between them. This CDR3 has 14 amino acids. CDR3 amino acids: CASRGQSSYNEQFF. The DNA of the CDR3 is TGTGCCAGCAGAGGACAGAGCTCCTACAATGAGCAGTTCTTC.

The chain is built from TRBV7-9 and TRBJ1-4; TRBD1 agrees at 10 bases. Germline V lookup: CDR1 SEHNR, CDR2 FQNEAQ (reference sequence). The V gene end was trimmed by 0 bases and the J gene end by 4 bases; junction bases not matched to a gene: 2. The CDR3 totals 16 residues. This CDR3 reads CASSLAWDRGNEKLFF. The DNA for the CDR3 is TGTGCCAGCAGCTTAGCCTGGGACAGGGGTAATGAAAAACTGTTTTTT.

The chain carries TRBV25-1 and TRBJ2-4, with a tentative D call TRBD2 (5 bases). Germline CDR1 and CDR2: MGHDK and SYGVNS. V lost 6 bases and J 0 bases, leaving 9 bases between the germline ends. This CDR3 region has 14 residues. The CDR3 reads CASRPSGAKNIQYF. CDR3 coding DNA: TGTGCCAGCAGACCCAGCGGAGCCAAAAACATTCAGTACTTC. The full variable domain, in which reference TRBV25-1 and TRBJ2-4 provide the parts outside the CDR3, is EADIYQTPRYLVIGTGKKITLECSQTMGHDKMYWYQQDPGMELHLIHYSYGVNSTEKGDLSSESTVSRIRTEHFPLTLESARPSHTSQYLCASRPSGAKNIQYFGAGTRLSVL.

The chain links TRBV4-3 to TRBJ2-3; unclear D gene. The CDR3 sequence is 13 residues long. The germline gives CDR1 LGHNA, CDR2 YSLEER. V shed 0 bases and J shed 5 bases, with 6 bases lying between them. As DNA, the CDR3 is TGCGCCAGCAGCCAAGACCCGGGAGATACGCAGTATTTT. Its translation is CASSQDPGDTQYF.

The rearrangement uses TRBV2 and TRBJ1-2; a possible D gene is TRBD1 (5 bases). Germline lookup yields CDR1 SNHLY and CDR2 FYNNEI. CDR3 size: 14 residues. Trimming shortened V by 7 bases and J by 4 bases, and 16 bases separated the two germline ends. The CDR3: CASTSPTAGYGYTF. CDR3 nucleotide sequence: TGTGCCAGCACCAGCCCGACAGCGGGCTATGGCTACACCTTC.

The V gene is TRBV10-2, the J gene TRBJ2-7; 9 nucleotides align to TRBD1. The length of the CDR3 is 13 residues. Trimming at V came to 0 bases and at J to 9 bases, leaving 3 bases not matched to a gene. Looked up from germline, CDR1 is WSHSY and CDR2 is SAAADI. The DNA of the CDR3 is TGCGCCAGCAGTGAGTCACAGGGGGCAGGGCAGTACTTC. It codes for CASSESQGAGQYF.